The subject of this entry is one T cell receptor (beta chain). Germline CDR1 is MDHEN and CDR2 is SYDVKM. This CDR3 contains 18 residues. V dropped 2 bases and J dropped 7 bases, with 26 bases sitting between them. TCRdb fed the RT-PCR reads into MiXCR, producing one record per CDR3 protein. The sample contains 550,000 to 750,000 distinct CDR3 sequences, 14% of which appear only once. The TCR originated in a female donor in good health, serving as a healthy control. V is TRBV28 and J is TRBJ1-1; no reliable D call. The sequenced sample was memory CD4+ T cells from blood. CDR3 amino acids: CASSLEPPSWAGGGEAFF. The CDR3 DNA sequence: TGTGCCAGCAGTTTAGAACCGCCCTCGTGGGCAGGCGGTGGTGAAGCTTTCTTT.